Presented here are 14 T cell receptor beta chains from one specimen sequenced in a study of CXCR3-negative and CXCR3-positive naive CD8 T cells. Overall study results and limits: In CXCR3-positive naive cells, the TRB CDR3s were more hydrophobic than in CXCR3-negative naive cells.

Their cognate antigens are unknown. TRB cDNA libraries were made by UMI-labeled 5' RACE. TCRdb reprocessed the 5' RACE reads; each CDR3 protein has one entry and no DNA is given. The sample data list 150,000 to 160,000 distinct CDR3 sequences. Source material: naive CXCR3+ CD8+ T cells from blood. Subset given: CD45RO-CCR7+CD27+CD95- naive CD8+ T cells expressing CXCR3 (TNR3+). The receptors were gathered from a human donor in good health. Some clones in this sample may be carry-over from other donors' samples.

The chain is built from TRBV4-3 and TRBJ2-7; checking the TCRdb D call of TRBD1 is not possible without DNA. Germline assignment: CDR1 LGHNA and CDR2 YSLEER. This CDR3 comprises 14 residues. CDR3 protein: CASSQKGGVREQYF.

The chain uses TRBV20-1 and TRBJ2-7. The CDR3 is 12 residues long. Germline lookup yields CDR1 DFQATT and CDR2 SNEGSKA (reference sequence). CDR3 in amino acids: CSARASSYEQYF.

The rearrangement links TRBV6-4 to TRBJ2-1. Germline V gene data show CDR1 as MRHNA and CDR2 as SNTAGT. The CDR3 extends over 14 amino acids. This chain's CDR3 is CASSPDGNYNEQFF.

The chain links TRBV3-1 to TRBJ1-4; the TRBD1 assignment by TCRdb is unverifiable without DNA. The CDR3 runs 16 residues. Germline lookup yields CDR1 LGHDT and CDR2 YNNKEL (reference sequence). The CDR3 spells CASRPGLTGDVEKLFF. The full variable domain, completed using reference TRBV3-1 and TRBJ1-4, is DTAVSQTPKYLVTQMGNDKSIKCEQNLGHDTMYWYKQDSKKFLKIMFSYNNKELIINETVPNRFSPKSPDKAHLNLHINSLELGDSAVYFCASRPGLTGDVEKLFFGSGTQLSVL.

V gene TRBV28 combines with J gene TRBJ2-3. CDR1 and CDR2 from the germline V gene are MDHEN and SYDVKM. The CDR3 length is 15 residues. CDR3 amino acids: CASSLWRHRTDTQYF.

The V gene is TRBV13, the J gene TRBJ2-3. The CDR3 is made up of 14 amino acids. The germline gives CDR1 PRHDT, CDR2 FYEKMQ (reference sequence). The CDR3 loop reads CASSFRTPTDTQYF.

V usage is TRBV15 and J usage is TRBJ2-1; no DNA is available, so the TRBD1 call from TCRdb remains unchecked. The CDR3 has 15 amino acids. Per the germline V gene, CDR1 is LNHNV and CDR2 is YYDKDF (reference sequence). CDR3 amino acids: CATSHPGTEYNEQFF. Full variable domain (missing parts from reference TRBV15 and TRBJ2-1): DAMVIQNPRYQVTQFGKPVTLSCSQTLNHNVMYWYQQKSSQAPKLLFHYYDKDFNNEADTPDNFQSRRPNTSFCFLDIRSPGLGDTAMYLCATSHPGTEYNEQFFGPGTRLTVL.

CDR3 protein: CASSSTQGYPGANVLTF. The chain links TRBV7-2 to TRBJ2-6; TCRdb's D call of TRBD1 is untestable without DNA. This CDR3 has 17 residues. The germline V gene encodes CDR1 SGHTA and CDR2 FQGNSA.

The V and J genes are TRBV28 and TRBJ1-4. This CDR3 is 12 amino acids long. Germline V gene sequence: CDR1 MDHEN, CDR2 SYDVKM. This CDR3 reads CASRGLSEKLFF.

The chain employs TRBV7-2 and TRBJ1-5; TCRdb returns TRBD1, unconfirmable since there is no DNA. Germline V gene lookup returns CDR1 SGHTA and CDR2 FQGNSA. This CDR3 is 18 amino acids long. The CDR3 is CASSLEWIGGVGNQPQHF.

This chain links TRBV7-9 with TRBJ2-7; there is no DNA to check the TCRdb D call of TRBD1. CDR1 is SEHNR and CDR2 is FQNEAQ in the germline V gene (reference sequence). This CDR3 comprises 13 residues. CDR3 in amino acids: CASSKHLGQGQYF.

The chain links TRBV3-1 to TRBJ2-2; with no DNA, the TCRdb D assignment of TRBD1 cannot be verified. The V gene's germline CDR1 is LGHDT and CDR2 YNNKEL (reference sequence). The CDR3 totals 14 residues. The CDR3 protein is CASSQDAGFGELFF. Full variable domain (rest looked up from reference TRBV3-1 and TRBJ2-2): DTAVSQTPKYLVTQMGNDKSIKCEQNLGHDTMYWYKQDSKKFLKIMFSYNNKELIINETVPNRFSPKSPDKAHLNLHINSLELGDSAVYFCASSQDAGFGELFFGEGSRLTVL.

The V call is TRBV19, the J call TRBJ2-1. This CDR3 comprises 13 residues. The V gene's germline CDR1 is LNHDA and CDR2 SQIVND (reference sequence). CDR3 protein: CASSIGGYNEQFF.

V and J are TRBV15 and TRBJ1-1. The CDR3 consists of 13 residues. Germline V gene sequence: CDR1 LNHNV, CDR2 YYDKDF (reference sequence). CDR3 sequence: CATSRGGTTEAFF. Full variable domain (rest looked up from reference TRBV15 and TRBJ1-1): DAMVIQNPRYQVTQFGKPVTLSCSQTLNHNVMYWYQQKSSQAPKLLFHYYDKDFNNEADTPDNFQSRRPNTSFCFLDIRSPGLGDTAMYLCATSRGGTTEAFFGQGTRLTVV.